This TCR beta chain derives from a study of metastatic and nonmetastatic thyroid tumors. Overall study: Thyroid patients, malignant and benign, had repertoires compared across blood and tumor or nodule tissue.

In the authors' workflow: A classifier of distant metastasis in papillary thyroid cancer was built from CDR3 differences (across clinicopathological groups). TCRdb ran MiXCR on the PCR reads. None of the V and J calls come from the authors' own analysis; TCRdb made them. In the table there are about 11,000 clones, over 30% of which are singletons. Trimming pared 0 bases from V and 1 base from J, leaving 3 bases between. The CDR3 is made up of 14 amino acids. All patients were treatment-naive before thyroid surgery. The sequence derives from a female donor with papillary thyroid cancer or a benign thyroid nodule (not recorded which). Some clones in this sample may be carry-over from other donors' samples. The J gene is TRBJ2-2, the V gene TRBV12-3 or TRBV12-4; D gene ambiguous. Sequencing used tumor tissue. CDR3: CASSLAQNTGELFF. CDR3 DNA: TGTGCCAGCAGTTTAGCCCAGAACACCGGGGAGCTGTTTTTT.